This is a list of T cell receptor beta chains from one sample in a study of blood T cell repertoires in COVID-19. Profiled with immunoSEQ multiplex PCR; TCRdb holds only in-frame clones, not every one. The table records about 300,000 clones, 70% to 90% of them present only once. Sequencing was carried out using PBMCs or T cells enriched from blood (not recorded which). Every receptor here comes from a woman aged 25 to 39 who had recovered from COVID-19. Each CDR3 is given with its conserved first and last residue. D genes are given only for firm matches. Clone size appears in some rows only: once, few, many, or a class for an expanded clone.

J gene,D gene,V gene,clone size,CDR3 protein,CDR3 DNA
TRBJ2-5,TRBD2,TRBV11-2,NA,CASSLGLEETQYF,TGTGCCAGCAGCCTCGGACTAGAGGAGACCCAGTACTTC
TRBJ1-2,NA,TRBV29-1,NA,CSVEETGNYGYTF,TGCAGCGTTGAAGAAACAGGAAACTATGGCTACACCTTC
TRBJ2-5,NA,TRBV2,NA,CASSEAVLYQETQYF,TGTGCCAGCAGTGAGGCGGTCCTGTACCAAGAGACCCAGTACTTC
TRBJ1-2,NA,TRBV11-2,once,CASSLAPGRGYGYTF,TGTGCCAGCAGCTTAGCCCCGGGGAGGGGCTATGGCTACACCTTC
TRBJ2-3,TRBD2,TRBV7-2,once,CASSFSGGADTQYF,TGTGCCAGCAGCTTTAGCGGGGGAGCAGATACGCAGTATTTT
TRBJ1-1,TRBD1,TRBV6-5,NA,CASRTSGGATEAFF,TGTGCCAGCAGAACCTCAGGGGGCGCAACTGAAGCTTTCTTT
TRBJ1-3,NA,TRBV9,NA,CASSPRLGGNTIYF,TGTGCCAGCAGCCCCCGCCTCGGTGGAAACACCATATATTTT
TRBJ1-1,NA,TRBV6-2/TRBV6-3,few,CASTPDYRTAEAFF,TGTGCCAGCACCCCCGATTATCGAACGGCTGAAGCTTTCTTT
TRBJ2-5,NA,TRBV18,NA,CASSPQGNLVTTRTQYF,TGTGCCAGCTCACCACAGGGGAATTTGGTCACAACGCGGACCCAGTACTTC
TRBJ1-1,NA,TRBV12-3/TRBV12-4,NA,CASSLVSVAEAFF,TGTGCCAGCAGTTTAGTCTCGGTCGCTGAAGCTTTCTTT
TRBJ2-7,TRBD1,TRBV27,NA,CASHPQFGRDRGLGEQYF,TGTGCCAGCCACCCTCAATTCGGCCGGGACAGGGGGCTTGGGGAGCAGTACTTC
TRBJ2-5,TRBD1,TRBV11-2,NA,CASSWGTGRETQYF,TGTGCCAGCAGCTGGGGGACAGGGAGGGAGACCCAGTACTTC
TRBJ2-1,TRBD2,TRBV11-2,NA,CASSLYSSGGAKRAGEQFF,TGTGCCAGCAGCTTATATTCTAGCGGGGGGGCTAAGCGCGCGGGTGAGCAGTTCTTC